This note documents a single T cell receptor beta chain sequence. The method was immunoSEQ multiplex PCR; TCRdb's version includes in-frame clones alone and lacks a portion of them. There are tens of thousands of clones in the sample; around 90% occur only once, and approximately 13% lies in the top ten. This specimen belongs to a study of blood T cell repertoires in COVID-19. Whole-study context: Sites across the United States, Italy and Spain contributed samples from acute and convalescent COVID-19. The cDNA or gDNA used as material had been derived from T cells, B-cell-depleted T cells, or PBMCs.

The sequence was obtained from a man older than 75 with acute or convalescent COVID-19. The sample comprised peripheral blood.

For the CDR3, the DNA is TGTGCCAGCAGTTTAGGGGCGGGGGCAAGCTCCTACGAGCAGTACTTC. Its translation is CASSLGAGASSYEQYF. V and J are TRBV27 and TRBJ2-7; D is possibly TRBD2 (7 bases). The V and J ends lost 2 bases and 0 bases respectively, with 14 bases between them. The CDR3 is 16 amino acids. CDR1 is MNHEY, CDR2 SMNVEV, per germline (reference sequence).